The rows below give T cell receptor beta chains drawn from one sample of a study of T cell changes during pregnancy in multiple sclerosis. Only in-frame clones appear in the TCRdb table, and some are missing; sequencing was by immunoSEQ multiplex PCR. The sample shows just under 80,000 clones, 93% of them seen only once. The source was peripheral blood, collected in the second trimester of pregnancy. The source is a female donor in good health, enrolled as a control in a pregnancy study. Both conserved end residues are part of each CDR3. D genes are given only for firm matches. Expanded clones get a size class; other rows say once, few or many, or leave the size out.

D: TRBD1; length: 13; V: TRBV5-1; size: NA; J: TRBJ1-2; DNA: TGCGCCAGCTCGCGGGGCAGGGGGGATGGCTACACCTTC; CDR3: CASSRGRGDGYTF
D: TRBD1; length: 17; V: TRBV4-2; size: NA; J: TRBJ1-6; DNA: TGTGCCAGCAGCCAAGATGGGACAGGGAATGCGGTGTCACCCCTCCACTTT; CDR3: CASSQDGTGNAVSPLHF
D: NA; length: 13; V: TRBV10-3; size: once; J: TRBJ1-1; DNA: TGTGCCATCCGTCCACAGGGAAACACTGAAGCTTTCTTT; CDR3: CAIRPQGNTEAFF
D: NA; length: 12; V: TRBV15; size: once; J: TRBJ1-5; DNA: TGTGCCACCTCGCAACAGAATCAGCCCCAGCATTTT; CDR3: CATSQQNQPQHF
D: NA; length: 14; V: TRBV27; size: NA; J: TRBJ2-1; DNA: TGTGCCAGCAGTTTACAATTTCCCTACAATGAGCAGTTCTTC; CDR3: CASSLQFPYNEQFF
D: TRBD1; length: 16; V: TRBV2; size: once; J: TRBJ2-7; DNA: TGTGCCAGCAGCCCCAACCTGGTTGTGGGGACAGGGGAGCAGTACTTC; CDR3: CASSPNLVVGTGEQYF
D: TRBD1; length: 13; V: TRBV19; size: NA; J: TRBJ1-2; DNA: TGTGCCAGTAGTTCCACAGGGGCCTATGGCTACACCTTC; CDR3: CASSSTGAYGYTF
D: TRBD1; length: 14; V: TRBV29-1; size: NA; J: TRBJ1-2; DNA: TGCAGCTCATTGACAGGGGGTATTAACTATGGCTACACCTTC; CDR3: CSSLTGGINYGYTF
D: TRBD1; length: 17; V: TRBV7-2; size: NA; J: TRBJ1-5; DNA: TGTGCCAGCAGCCTGACAGGGACCACATATAGCAATCAGCCCCAGCATTTT; CDR3: CASSLTGTTYSNQPQHF
D: NA; length: 12; V: TRBV6-1; size: NA; J: TRBJ2-7; DNA: TGTGCCAGCCTTGACAGACCCTACGAGCAGTACTTC; CDR3: CASLDRPYEQYF
D: NA; length: 14; V: TRBV4-3; size: NA; J: TRBJ2-3; DNA: TGCGCCAGCAGCCATGATTCTCTAATAGATACGCAGTATTTT; CDR3: CASSHDSLIDTQYF
D: NA; length: 15; V: TRBV28; size: NA; J: TRBJ1-3; DNA: TGTGCCAGCAGTTCGGCCGAGACAGGTGGAAACACCATATATTTT; CDR3: CASSSAETGGNTIYF
D: NA; length: 15; V: TRBV5-8; size: NA; J: TRBJ2-7; DNA: TGTGCCAGCAGCTTGGTGGAAACGAGGACCTACGAGCAGTACTTC; CDR3: CASSLVETRTYEQYF
D: NA; length: 15; V: TRBV4-3; size: NA; J: TRBJ1-4; DNA: TGCGCCAGCAGCCCCTCAATGGACAGCCAGGAAAAACTGTTTTTT; CDR3: CASSPSMDSQEKLFF
D: TRBD1; length: 15; V: TRBV19; size: NA; J: TRBJ2-7; DNA: TGTGCCAGTAGTATACTCCGGGGACAGGGCTACGAGCAGTACTTC; CDR3: CASSILRGQGYEQYF
D: NA; length: 11; V: TRBV7-9; size: NA; J: TRBJ1-1; DNA: TGTGCCAGCAGCCCGGGCACTGAAGCTTTCTTT; CDR3: CASSPGTEAFF
D: NA; length: 13; V: TRBV30; size: NA; J: TRBJ1-2; DNA: TGTGCCTGGAGTGCCGGGAGGAGCTATGGCTACACCTTC; CDR3: CAWSAGRSYGYTF
D: TRBD1; length: 17; V: TRBV19; size: NA; J: TRBJ1-1; DNA: TGTGCCAGTCGCCGGACAGGGGGCGAGGGGGTTGAGACTGAAGCTTTCTTT; CDR3: CASRRTGGEGVETEAFF
D: NA; length: 16; V: TRBV5-3; size: NA; J: TRBJ2-1; DNA: TGTGCCAGAAGCTTGGTAGGGGGGGGCCCCTACAATGAGCAGTTCTTC; CDR3: CARSLVGGGPYNEQFF
D: NA; length: 11; V: TRBV30; size: NA; J: TRBJ2-7; DNA: TGTGCCTGGACCACAGGCTACGAGCAGTACTTC; CDR3: CAWTTGYEQYF
D: TRBD1; length: 14; V: TRBV19; size: NA; J: TRBJ1-2; DNA: TGTGCCAGTAGTCCTAGGACAGGGGCTTATGGCTACACCTTC; CDR3: CASSPRTGAYGYTF
D: NA; length: 14; V: TRBV14; size: NA; J: TRBJ2-1; DNA: TGTGCCAGCAGCGCCGCTATAGCTTACAATGAGCAGTTCTTC; CDR3: CASSAAIAYNEQFF
D: NA; length: 15; V: TRBV7-9; size: NA; J: TRBJ1-4; DNA: TGTGCCAGCAGCTTACTAAGGAGGGCTAATGAAAAACTGTTTTTT; CDR3: CASSLLRRANEKLFF
D: NA; length: 16; V: TRBV5-1; size: NA; J: TRBJ2-7; DNA: TGCGCCAGCAACGCCGATAGGCAGGGAAGCTCGTACGAGCAGTACTTC; CDR3: CASNADRQGSSYEQYF
D: TRBD2; length: 15; V: TRBV7-2; size: NA; J: TRBJ2-5; DNA: TGTGCCAGCAGTTCCACTAGCGGGGGGGCAGGGACCCAGTACTTC; CDR3: CASSSTSGGAGTQYF
D: NA; length: 17; V: TRBV15; size: NA; J: TRBJ1-1; DNA: TGTGCCACCAGCAGAGATCCCGGCGGGGGGGTCAACACTGAAGCTTTCTTT; CDR3: CATSRDPGGGVNTEAFF
D: NA; length: 13; V: TRBV5-1; size: NA; J: TRBJ2-7; DNA: TGCGCCACCACACAGGGATTCTCCTACGAGCAGTACTTC; CDR3: CATTQGFSYEQYF
D: NA; length: 12; V: TRBV29-1; size: NA; J: TRBJ1-1; DNA: TGCAGCCTTCAGGCGAGCCGGTATGAAGCTTTCTTT; CDR3: CSLQASRYEAFF
D: NA; length: 16; V: TRBV11-2; size: NA; J: TRBJ1-1; DNA: TGTGCCAGCAGCTTACACGCGGGGATCGCGAACACTGAAGCTTTCTTT; CDR3: CASSLHAGIANTEAFF
D: NA; length: 15; V: TRBV6-5; size: NA; J: TRBJ1-2; DNA: TGTGCCAGCAGTTACCCCGAAGTAGGGGTACATGGCTACACCTTC; CDR3: CASSYPEVGVHGYTF
D: TRBD1; length: 18; V: TRBV6-1; size: NA; J: TRBJ1-5; DNA: TGTGCCAGCAGTGAACGGACAGGGGGAGTACTGGTAAATCAGCCCCAGCATTTT; CDR3: CASSERTGGVLVNQPQHF
D: NA; length: 15; V: TRBV5-4; size: once; J: TRBJ1-3; DNA: TGTGCCAGCAGCTTAGGGGAAAGCTCTGGAAACACCATATATTTT; CDR3: CASSLGESSGNTIYF
D: TRBD1; length: 15; V: TRBV19; size: NA; J: TRBJ1-2; DNA: TGTGCCAGTAGTCTCCCGGGACAGGGGAACTATGGCTACACCTTC; CDR3: CASSLPGQGNYGYTF
D: NA; length: 14; V: TRBV5-4; size: NA; J: TRBJ1-2; DNA: TGTGCCAGCAGCTTGGCCCTAGGTGGGTCCGGCTACACCTTC; CDR3: CASSLALGGSGYTF
D: TRBD2; length: 13; V: TRBV13; size: NA; J: TRBJ2-2; DNA: TGTGCCAGCAGCTGGGGGGGTCCCGGGGAGCTGTTTTTT; CDR3: CASSWGGPGELFF
D: NA; length: 11; V: TRBV4-1; size: NA; J: TRBJ1-2; DNA: TGCGCCAGCAGCTCCGAGTGGGGCTACACCTTC; CDR3: CASSSEWGYTF
D: TRBD1; length: 14; V: TRBV19; size: NA; J: TRBJ1-2; DNA: TGTGCCAGTAGTATATCCCGGGACAGCTATGGCTACACCTTC; CDR3: CASSISRDSYGYTF
D: TRBD2; length: 17; V: TRBV7-6; size: once; J: TRBJ2-2; DNA: TGTGCCAGCAGCTTAGCGCTAACGAGCGGGGGCCACGGGGAGCTGTTTTTT; CDR3: CASSLALTSGGHGELFF
D: NA; length: 14; V: TRBV30; size: NA; J: TRBJ1-3; DNA: TGTGCCTGGAGTGCGAACAGCCGCAGAAACACCATATATTTT; CDR3: CAWSANSRRNTIYF
D: NA; length: 13; V: TRBV5-1; size: NA; J: TRBJ2-3; DNA: TGCGCCAGCAGCTCCACTAGCACAGATACGCAGTATTTT; CDR3: CASSSTSTDTQYF
D: NA; length: 15; V: TRBV5-1; size: once; J: TRBJ1-4; DNA: TGCGCCAGCAGCTTGGAGGGAGGGCTGGGGGAAAAACTGTTTTTT; CDR3: CASSLEGGLGEKLFF
D: TRBD2; length: 17; V: TRBV9; size: NA; J: TRBJ2-3; DNA: TGTGCCAGCAGCGTAGGACTAGCGGGGGGGATCACAGATACGCAGTATTTT; CDR3: CASSVGLAGGITDTQYF
D: NA; length: 17; V: TRBV30; size: NA; J: TRBJ1-4; DNA: TGTGCCTGGAGTCCTCGAGGGGGAGCCGGATCTAATGAAAAACTGTTTTTT; CDR3: CAWSPRGGAGSNEKLFF
D: TRBD1; length: 15; V: TRBV11-3; size: NA; J: TRBJ2-2; DNA: TGTGCCAGCAGCTACCGGGGACAGCACACCGGGGAGCTGTTTTTT; CDR3: CASSYRGQHTGELFF
D: TRBD1; length: 14; V: TRBV5-1; size: NA; J: TRBJ1-3; DNA: TGCGCCAGCAGCATGACAGGGGGAGGAAACACCATATATTTT; CDR3: CASSMTGGGNTIYF
D: TRBD1; length: 14; V: TRBV6-5; size: NA; J: TRBJ1-3; DNA: TGTGCCAGCAGTGGACAGGGCTCTGGAAACACCATATATTTT; CDR3: CASSGQGSGNTIYF